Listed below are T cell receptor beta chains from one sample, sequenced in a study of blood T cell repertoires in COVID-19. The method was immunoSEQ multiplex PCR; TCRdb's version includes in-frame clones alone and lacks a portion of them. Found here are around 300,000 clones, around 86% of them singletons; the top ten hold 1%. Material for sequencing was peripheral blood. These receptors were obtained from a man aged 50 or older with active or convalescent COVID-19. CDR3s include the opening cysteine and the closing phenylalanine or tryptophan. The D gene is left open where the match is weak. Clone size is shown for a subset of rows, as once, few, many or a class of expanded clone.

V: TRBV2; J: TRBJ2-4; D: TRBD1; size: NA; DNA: TGTGCCAGCTCTACAGGGGGATCGGACATTCAGTACTTC; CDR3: CASSTGGSDIQYF
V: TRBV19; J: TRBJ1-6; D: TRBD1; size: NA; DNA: TGTGCCAGTAGTGGCAGGGGGAGCTCCTATAATTCACCCCTCCACTTT; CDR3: CASSGRGSSYNSPLHF
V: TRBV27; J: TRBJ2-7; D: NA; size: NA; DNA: TGTGCCAGCAGTCTTAACAGGGCCTCCGAGCAGTACTTC; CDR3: CASSLNRASEQYF
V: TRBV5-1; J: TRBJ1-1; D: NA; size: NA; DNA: TGCGCCAGCAGCCTTGCGGGGCCGAACACTGAAGCTTTCTTT; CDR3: CASSLAGPNTEAFF
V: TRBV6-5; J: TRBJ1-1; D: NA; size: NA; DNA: TGTGCCAGCAGCGCCCCGGGGTTGAACACTGAAGCTTTCTTT; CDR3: CASSAPGLNTEAFF
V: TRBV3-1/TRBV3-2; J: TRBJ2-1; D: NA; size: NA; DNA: TGTGCCAGCAGCCAGCGGGGCCTCTCCTACAATGAGCAGTTCTTC; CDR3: CASSQRGLSYNEQFF
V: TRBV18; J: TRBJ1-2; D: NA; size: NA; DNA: TGTGCCAGCTCACCACCGAACCACCAGGGTGCTGGCTACACCTTC; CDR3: CASSPPNHQGAGYTF
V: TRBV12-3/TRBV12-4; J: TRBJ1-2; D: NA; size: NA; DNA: TGTGCCAGCAGTTTTCAGGGAAGCTATGGCTACACCTTC; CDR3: CASSFQGSYGYTF
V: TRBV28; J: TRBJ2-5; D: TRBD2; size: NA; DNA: TGTGCCAGCGGAGGTGGGACTAGCGGGAGGTGGGCCCAGTACTTC; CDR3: CASGGGTSGRWAQYF
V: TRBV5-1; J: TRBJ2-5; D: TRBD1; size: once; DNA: TGCGCCAGCAGCCAGACAGGGGAAATTCAAGAGACCCAGTACTTC; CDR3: CASSQTGEIQETQYF